The next 12 T cell receptor beta chains were all read from a single sample in a study of T cell repertoires in cytomegalovirus infection. No cognate antigen is known for these TCRs. TCRdb re-analysed the reads in MiXCR, keeping a single row per CDR3 protein. The data hold 380,000 or so distinct CDR3 sequences, with roughly a third observed a single time. The material was cultured PBMCs, obtained from culture after CMV antigen stimulation. These TCRs come from a human donor in good health (CMV status not recorded). Some clones in this sample may be carry-over from other donors' samples.

The chain is built from TRBV6-1 and TRBJ2-1, with 10 bases matching TRBD2. Unmatched junction bases numbered 12, after V lost 6 bases and J lost 7 bases. CDR1 and CDR2 (germline): MNHNS, SASEGT. There are 16 residues in the CDR3. CDR3 amino acids: CASRPRSSGRPNEQFF. CDR3 DNA: TGTGCCAGCAGACCCCGATCTAGCGGGAGACCGAATGAGCAGTTCTTC.

CDR3 sequence (DNA): TGTGCCAGCAGCTTAGTAAAGGGCTACGAGCAGTACTTC. Its translation: CASSLVKGYEQYF. The V and J genes are TRBV7-9 and TRBJ2-7; D remains unclear. This CDR3 comprises 13 residues. Germline CDR1 reads SEHNR; CDR2 reads FQNEAQ (reference sequence). Trimming removed 1 base from V and 3 bases from J, with 7 bases in between.

The chain recombines TRBV15 with TRBJ2-7; 8 bases line up with TRBD2. Trimming cost V 8 bases and J 5 bases; bases outside gene matches: 11. CDR3 length equals 14 residues. In germline, CDR1 is LNHNV, CDR2 YYDKDF (reference sequence). CDR3 loop: CATASGSTLDEQYV. The CDR3 nucleotides read TGTGCCACCGCAAGCGGGAGCACCCTCGACGAGCAGTACGTC.

A few counts support this clonotype. The V gene is TRBV5-4, the J gene TRBJ2-4; 7 bases align to TRBD2. This CDR3 has 13 amino acids. Germline CDR1 and CDR2: SGHNT and YYREEE (reference sequence). After removal of 3 bases from V and 8 bases from J, the junction contained 5 bases not matched to a gene. The CDR3 DNA is TGTGCCAGCAGCTGGGGTGGGGGGGACATTCAGTACTTC. The encoded protein is CASSWGGGDIQYF.

This clonotype was seen a few times. This sequence joins TRBV6-6 and TRBJ2-1; 14 bases agree with TRBD2. CDR3 length: 16 residues. Unmatched junction bases numbered 6, after V lost 4 bases and J lost 7 bases. The germline gives CDR1 MNHNY, CDR2 SVGAGI (reference sequence). The CDR3 DNA reads TGTGCCAGCAGTTCGACCGGGACTAGCGGGAGAAATGAGCAGTTCTTC. Protein sequence: CASSSTGTSGRNEQFF.

The genes are TRBV12-3 or TRBV12-4 and TRBJ2-1; TRBD2 matches at 11 bases. V gave up 2 bases and J gave up 2 bases; unmatched junction bases: 2. CDR3 length: 16 residues. CDR3 nucleotides: TGTGCCAGCAGTTTACTAGCGGGAGGAACCTACAATGAGCAGTTCTTC. Translated: CASSLLAGGTYNEQFF.

This clonotype was detected only a few times. This sequence joins TRBV7-9 and TRBJ2-1, with 7 positions matching TRBD2. The CDR3 totals 18 residues. J was trimmed by 2 bases and V by 2 bases; bases with no gene match: 12. Germline lookup yields CDR1 SEHNR and CDR2 FQNEAQ (reference sequence). The CDR3 DNA is TGTGCCAGCAGCTTATACCCCGCGGAGCGGGGACCCTACAATGAGCAGTTCTTC. This encodes CASSLYPAERGPYNEQFF.

The CDR3 nucleotides are TGTGCCAGCAGCTCCGGGACAGGGCGTAACACTGAAGCTTTCTTT. Amino acid sequence: CASSSGTGRNTEAFF. The chain employs TRBV7-2 and TRBJ1-1, with TRBD1 matching 9 bases. With V trimmed by 4 bases and J by 2 bases, 5 bases remained unmatched. The CDR3 totals 15 residues. The germline gives CDR1 SGHTA, CDR2 FQGNSA.

This chain connects TRBV7-8 to TRBJ2-7; tentative D call: TRBD1 (5 bases). This CDR3 is built from 13 residues. The V and J ends lost 5 bases and 0 bases respectively, with 8 bases between them. From germline, CDR1 is SGHVS and CDR2 FQNEAQ. The CDR3 loop is CASSVDSSYEQYV. The CDR3 DNA reads as TGTGCCAGCAGCGTAGACAGCTCCTACGAGCAGTACGTC.

V gene TRBV7-8 combines with J gene TRBJ1-3, with a tentative D call TRBD1 (6 bases). Germline V gives CDR1 SGHVS, CDR2 FQNEAQ. V was shortened by 4 bases and J by 3 bases, with 10 bases between the two germline ends. The CDR3 totals 14 residues. CDR3 DNA sequence: TGTGCCAGCAGCTCAAACAGGGTTGGAAACACCATATATTTT. Translated, it gives CASSSNRVGNTIYF. Full variable domain (outside the CDR3, taken from reference TRBV7-8 and TRBJ1-3): GAGVSQSPRYKVAKRGQDVALRCDPISGHVSLFWYQQALGQGPEFLTYFQNEAQLDKSGLPSDRFFAERPEGSVSTLKIQRTQQEDSAVYLCASSSNRVGNTIYFGEGSWLTVV.

This chain joins TRBV27 and TRBJ2-1, with D possibly called TRBD1 or TRBD2 (5 bases each). The germline V gene encodes CDR1 MNHEY and CDR2 SMNVEV (reference sequence). The CDR3 runs to 14 residues. V was shortened by 7 bases and J by 5 bases, with 15 bases between the two germline ends. In DNA form, the CDR3 reads TGTGCCAGCAAGATGAGCAGGGACGACAATGAGCAGTTCTTC. It specifies CASKMSRDDNEQFF.

The genes are TRBV28 and TRBJ2-5, with D possibly TRBD1 on 5 matching bases. V gave up 0 bases and J gave up 5 bases, with 7 bases separating them. Germline V CDR1 and CDR2: MDHEN, SYDVKM. There are 13 residues in the CDR3. In DNA, the CDR3 is TGTGCCAGCAGTTTATGGGGGCTGGAGACCCAGTACTTC. This codes for CASSLWGLETQYF.